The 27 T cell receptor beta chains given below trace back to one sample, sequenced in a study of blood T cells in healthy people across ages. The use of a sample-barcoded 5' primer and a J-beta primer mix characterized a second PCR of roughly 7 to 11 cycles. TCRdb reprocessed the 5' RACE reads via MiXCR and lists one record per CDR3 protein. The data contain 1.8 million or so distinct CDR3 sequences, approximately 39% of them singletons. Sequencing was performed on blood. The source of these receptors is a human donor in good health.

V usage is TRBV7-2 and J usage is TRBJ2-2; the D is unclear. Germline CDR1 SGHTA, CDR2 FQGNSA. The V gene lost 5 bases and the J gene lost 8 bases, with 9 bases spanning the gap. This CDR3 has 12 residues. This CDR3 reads CASSINMGELFF. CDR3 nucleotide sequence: TGTGCCAGCAGCATAAACATGGGGGAGCTGTTTTTT. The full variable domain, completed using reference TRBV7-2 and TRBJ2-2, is GAGVSQSPSNKVTEKGKDVELRCDPISGHTALYWYRQSLGQGLEFLIYFQGNSAPDKSGLPSDRFSAERTGGSVSTLTIQRTQQEDSAVYLCASSINMGELFFGEGSRLTVL.

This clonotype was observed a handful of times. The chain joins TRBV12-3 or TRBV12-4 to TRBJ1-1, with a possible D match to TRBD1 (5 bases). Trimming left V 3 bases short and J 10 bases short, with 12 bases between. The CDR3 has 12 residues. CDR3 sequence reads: CASSFPSGRAFF. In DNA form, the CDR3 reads TGTGCCAGCAGTTTCCCATCGGGGCGAGCTTTCTTT.

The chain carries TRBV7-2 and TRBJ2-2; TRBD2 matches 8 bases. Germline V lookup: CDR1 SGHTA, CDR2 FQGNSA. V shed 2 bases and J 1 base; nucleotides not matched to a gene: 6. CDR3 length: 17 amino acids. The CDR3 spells CASSLHLSGVNTGELFF. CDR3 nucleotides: TGTGCCAGCAGCTTACACCTTAGCGGGGTGAACACCGGGGAGCTGTTTTTT. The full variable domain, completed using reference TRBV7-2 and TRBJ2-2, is GAGVSQSPSNKVTEKGKDVELRCDPISGHTALYWYRQSLGQGLEFLIYFQGNSAPDKSGLPSDRFSAERTGGSVSTLTIQRTQQEDSAVYLCASSLHLSGVNTGELFFGEGSRLTVL.

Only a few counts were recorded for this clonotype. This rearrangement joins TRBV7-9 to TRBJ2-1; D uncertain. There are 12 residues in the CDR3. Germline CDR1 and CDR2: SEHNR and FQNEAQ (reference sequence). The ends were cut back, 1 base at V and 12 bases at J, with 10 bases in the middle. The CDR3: CASSLVAGRQFF. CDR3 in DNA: TGTGCCAGCAGCTTAGTCGCAGGACGGCAGTTCTTC.

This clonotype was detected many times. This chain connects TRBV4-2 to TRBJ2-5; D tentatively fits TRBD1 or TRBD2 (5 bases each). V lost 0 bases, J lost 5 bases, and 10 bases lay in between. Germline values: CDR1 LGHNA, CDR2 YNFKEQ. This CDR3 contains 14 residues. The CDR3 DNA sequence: TGTGCCAGCAGCCAAGAGAGGGGCCGGGAGACCCAGTACTTC. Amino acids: CASSQERGRETQYF.

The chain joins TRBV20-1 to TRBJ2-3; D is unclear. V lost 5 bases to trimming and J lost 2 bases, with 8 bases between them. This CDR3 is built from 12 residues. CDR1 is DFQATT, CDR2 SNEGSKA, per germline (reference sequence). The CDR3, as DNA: TGCAGTGCTCGGATGGTCACAGATACGCAGTATTTT. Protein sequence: CSARMVTDTQYF.

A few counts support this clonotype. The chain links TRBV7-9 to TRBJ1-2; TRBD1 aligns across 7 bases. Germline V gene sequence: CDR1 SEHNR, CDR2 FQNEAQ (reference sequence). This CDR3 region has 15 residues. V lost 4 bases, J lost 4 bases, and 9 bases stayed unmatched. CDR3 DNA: TGTGCCAGCAGCTCGACCGGGACAGACCTCTATGGCTACACCTTC. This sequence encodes CASSSTGTDLYGYTF.

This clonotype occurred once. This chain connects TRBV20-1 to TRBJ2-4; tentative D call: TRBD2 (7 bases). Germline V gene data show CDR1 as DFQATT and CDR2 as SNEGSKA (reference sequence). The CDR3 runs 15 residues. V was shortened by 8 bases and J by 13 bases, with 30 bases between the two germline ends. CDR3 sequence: CSSLYTGGVFNEQYF. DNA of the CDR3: TGCAGTTCCCTTTATACGGGGGGCGTCTTTAATGAGCAGTACTTC.

Here the CDR3 reads CASSLKSSDRADTEAFF. The DNA of the CDR3 is TGCGCCAGCAGCTTAAAGAGTTCAGACAGGGCCGACACTGAAGCTTTCTTT. This chain connects TRBV5-1 to TRBJ1-1; TRBD1 aligns across 7 bases. The germline V gene has CDR1 SGHRS and CDR2 YFSETQ. V lost 2 bases, J lost 3 bases, and 13 bases stayed unmatched. This CDR3 spans 17 amino acids.

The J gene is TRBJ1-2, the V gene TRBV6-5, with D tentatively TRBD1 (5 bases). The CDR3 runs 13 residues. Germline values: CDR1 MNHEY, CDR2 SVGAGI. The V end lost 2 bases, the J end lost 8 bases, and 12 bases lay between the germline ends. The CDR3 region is CASSYQGTEGYTF. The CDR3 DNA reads TGTGCCAGCAGTTACCAGGGAACCGAAGGCTACACCTTC.

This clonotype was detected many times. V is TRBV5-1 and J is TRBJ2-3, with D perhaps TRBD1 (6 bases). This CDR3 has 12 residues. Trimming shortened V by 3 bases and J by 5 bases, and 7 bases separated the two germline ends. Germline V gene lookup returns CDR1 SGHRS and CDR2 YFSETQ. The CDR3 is CASSSRGDTQYF. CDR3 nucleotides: TGCGCCAGCAGCTCCAGGGGAGATACGCAGTATTTT. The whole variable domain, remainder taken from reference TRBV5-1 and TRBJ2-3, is KAGVTQTPRYLIKTRGQQVTLSCSPISGHRSVSWYQQTPGQGLQFLFEYFSETQRNKGNFPGRFSGRQFSNSRSEMNVSTLELGDSALYLCASSSRGDTQYFGPGTRLTVL.

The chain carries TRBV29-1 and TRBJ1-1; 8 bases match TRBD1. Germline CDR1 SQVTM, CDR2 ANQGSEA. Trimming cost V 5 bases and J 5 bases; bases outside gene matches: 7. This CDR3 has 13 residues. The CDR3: CSVSTGVETEAFF. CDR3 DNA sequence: TGCAGCGTTTCGACAGGGGTCGAAACTGAAGCTTTCTTT. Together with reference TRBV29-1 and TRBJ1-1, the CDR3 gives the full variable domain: SAVISQKPSRDICQRGTSLTIQCQVDSQVTMMFWYRQQPGQSLTLIATANQGSEATYESGFVIDKFPISRPNLTFSTLTVSNMSPEDSSIYLCSVSTGVETEAFFGQGTRLTVV.

CDR3 sequence (DNA): TGTGCCAGCAGCCCCGGGGTTTTCTACACTGAAGCTTTCTTT. Amino acids: CASSPGVFYTEAFF. V is TRBV7-9 and J is TRBJ1-1; D gene unclear. With 5 bases removed from V and 3 bases from J, the gap between germline ends came to 13 bases. CDR3 size: 14 residues. CDR1 is SEHNR, CDR2 FQNEAQ, per germline (reference sequence).

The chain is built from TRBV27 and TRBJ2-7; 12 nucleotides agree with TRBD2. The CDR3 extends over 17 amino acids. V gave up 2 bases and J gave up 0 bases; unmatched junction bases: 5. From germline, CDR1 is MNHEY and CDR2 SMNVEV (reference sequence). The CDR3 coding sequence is TGTGCCAGCAGTTTACACGGACTAGCGGGGAACTCCTACGAGCAGTACTTC. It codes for CASSLHGLAGNSYEQYF.

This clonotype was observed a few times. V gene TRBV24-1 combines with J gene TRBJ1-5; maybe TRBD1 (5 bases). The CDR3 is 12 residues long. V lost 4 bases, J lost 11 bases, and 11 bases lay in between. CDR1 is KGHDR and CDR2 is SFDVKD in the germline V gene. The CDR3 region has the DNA TGTGCCACCAGTGACAGGGCTTGGACCCAGCATTTT. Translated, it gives CATSDRAWTQHF.

Written as DNA, the CDR3 is TGTGCCAGCAGCTGTATGACAGGGCAGGATGAGCAGTTCTTC. It codes for CASSCMTGQDEQFF. The chain employs TRBV7-9 and TRBJ2-1; 7 bases match TRBD1. Trimming at V came to 4 bases and at J to 8 bases, leaving 8 bases not matched to a gene. Germline V gene data show CDR1 as SEHNR and CDR2 as FQNEAQ (reference sequence). This CDR3 comprises 14 residues.

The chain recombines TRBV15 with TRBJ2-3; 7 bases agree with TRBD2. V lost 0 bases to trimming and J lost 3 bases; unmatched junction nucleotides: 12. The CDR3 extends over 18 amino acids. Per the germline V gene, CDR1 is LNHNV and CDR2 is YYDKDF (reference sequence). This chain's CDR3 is CATSRDKTWTSQTDTQYF. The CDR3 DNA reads TGTGCCACCAGCAGAGATAAAACGTGGACTAGTCAGACAGATACGCAGTATTTT.

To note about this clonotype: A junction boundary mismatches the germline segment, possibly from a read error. CDR3 sequence (DNA): TGCAGCGTTGTATTCGCGGACAGCATAGATACGCAGTATTTT. Translating it yields CSVVFADSIDTQYF. The rearrangement links TRBV29-1 to TRBJ2-3; TRBD1 is a possible D gene (6 bases). This CDR3 spans 14 amino acids. The germline CDR1 and CDR2 sequences are SQVTM and ANQGSEA.

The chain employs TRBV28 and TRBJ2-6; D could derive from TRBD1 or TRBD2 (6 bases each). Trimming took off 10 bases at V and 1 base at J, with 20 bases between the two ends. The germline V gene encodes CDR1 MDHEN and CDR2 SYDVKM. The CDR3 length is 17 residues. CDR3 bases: TGTGCCATCAGGGGACTGGACAGCGATTCTGGGGCCAACGTCCTGACTTTC. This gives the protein CAIRGLDSDSGANVLTF.

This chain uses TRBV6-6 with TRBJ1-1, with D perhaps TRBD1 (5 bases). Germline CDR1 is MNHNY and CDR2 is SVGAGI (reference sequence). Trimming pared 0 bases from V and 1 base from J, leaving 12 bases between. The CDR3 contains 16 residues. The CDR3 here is CASSYSPGSRNTEAFF. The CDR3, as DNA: TGTGCCAGCAGTTACTCGCCAGGGTCTAGGAACACTGAAGCTTTCTTT.

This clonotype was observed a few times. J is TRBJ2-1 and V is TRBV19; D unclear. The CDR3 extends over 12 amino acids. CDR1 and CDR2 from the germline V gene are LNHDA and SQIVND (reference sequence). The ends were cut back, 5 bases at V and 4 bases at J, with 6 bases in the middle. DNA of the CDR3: TGTGCCAGTAGTTTCGAATACAATGAGCAGTTCTTC. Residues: CASSFEYNEQFF.

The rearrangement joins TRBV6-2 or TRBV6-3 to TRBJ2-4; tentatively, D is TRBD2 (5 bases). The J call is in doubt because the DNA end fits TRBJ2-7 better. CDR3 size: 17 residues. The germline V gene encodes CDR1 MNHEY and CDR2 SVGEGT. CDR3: CASSPGFSGDSSYEQYF. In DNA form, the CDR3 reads TGTGCCAGCAGCCCTGGATTTTCCGGGGATAGCTCCTACGAGCAGTACTTC.

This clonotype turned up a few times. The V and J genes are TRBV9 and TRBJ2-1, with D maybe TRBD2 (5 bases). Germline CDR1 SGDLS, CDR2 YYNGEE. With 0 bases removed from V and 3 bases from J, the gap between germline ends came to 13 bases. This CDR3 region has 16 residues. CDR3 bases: TGTGCCAGCAGCGTAGAGCCGGGGAGAAGCTACAATGAGCAGTTCTTC. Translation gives CASSVEPGRSYNEQFF.

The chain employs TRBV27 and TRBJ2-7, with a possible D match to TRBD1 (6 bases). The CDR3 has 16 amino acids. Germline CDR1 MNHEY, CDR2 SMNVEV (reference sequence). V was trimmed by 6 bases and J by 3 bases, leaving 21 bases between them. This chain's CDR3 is CASSPTLGQLDYEQYF. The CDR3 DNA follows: TGTGCCAGCAGCCCTACCCTCGGACAGTTAGACTACGAGCAGTACTTC.

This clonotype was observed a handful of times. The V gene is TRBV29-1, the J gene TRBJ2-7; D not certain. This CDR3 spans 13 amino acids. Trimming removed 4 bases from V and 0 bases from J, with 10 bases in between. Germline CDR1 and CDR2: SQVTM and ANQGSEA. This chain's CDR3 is CSVAGQNSYEQYF. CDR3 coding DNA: TGCAGCGTTGCTGGGCAGAACTCCTACGAGCAGTACTTC.

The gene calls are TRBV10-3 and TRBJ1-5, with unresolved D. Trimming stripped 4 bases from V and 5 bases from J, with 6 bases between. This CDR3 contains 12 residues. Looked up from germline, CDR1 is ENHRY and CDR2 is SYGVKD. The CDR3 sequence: CAISVDDQPQHF. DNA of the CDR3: TGTGCCATCAGTGTTGATGATCAGCCCCAGCATTTT.

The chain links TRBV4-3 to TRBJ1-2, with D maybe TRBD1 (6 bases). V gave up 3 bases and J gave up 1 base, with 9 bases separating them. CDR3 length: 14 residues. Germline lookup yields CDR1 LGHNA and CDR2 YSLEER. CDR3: CASSQGAHNYGYTF. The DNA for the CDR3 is TGCGCCAGCAGCCAGGGGGCACATAACTATGGCTACACCTTC.